This TCR beta chain was identified in a study of blood T cells in healthy people across ages. The study, taken as a whole, reports: Donor CMV status was unknown, possibly confounding expanded clonotype changes. Since the PBMCs were unsorted, naive and antigen-experienced cells could not be conclusively compared.

V lost 5 bases, J lost 9 bases, and 11 bases lay in between. The CDR3 extends over 11 amino acids. In germline, CDR1 is SEHNR, CDR2 FQNEAQ (reference sequence). Of note for this clonotype: Its specificity is not known.

Together with a sample-barcoded 5' primer, a J-beta primer mix was included in a second PCR lasting about 6 to 12 cycles. TCRdb passed the 5' RACE reads through MiXCR, listing each CDR3 protein once. The sample yields 1,300,000 or so distinct CDR3 sequences, roughly 59% seen once. The source is a man between 18 and 29 years old in good health. The chain links TRBV7-9 to TRBJ2-7; D unclear. Sequenced: blood. DNA of the CDR3: TGTGCCAGCAGCGCTTCGGCAGGGCAGTACTTC. Protein: CASSASAGQYF.